These 14 T cell receptor beta chains share one sample of origin, sequenced in a study of cytomegalovirus exposure and HLA in healthy donors. Use of 60 Vbeta and 13 Jbeta primers characterized the PCR. Clones were read by immunoSEQ multiplex PCR, and TCRdb kept only the in-frame ones, dropping some. The sample records under 250,000 clones, approximately 80% being singletons. The sequenced sample was PBMCs. The receptors here all came from a man aged 50-59 years in good health and CMV-seronegative.

Comments on this clone: Other DNA sequences in the sample encode the same CDR3. The chain carries TRBV9 and TRBJ1-1; D is ambiguous. The V end lost 0 bases, the J end lost 2 bases, and 11 bases lay between the germline ends. Germline-derived CDR1 and CDR2 are SGDLS and YYNGEE. The length of the CDR3 is 15 residues. The CDR3 protein is CASSVVAGTNTEAFF. CDR3 sequence (DNA): TGTGCCAGCAGCGTAGTGGCAGGAACAAACACTGAAGCTTTCTTT.

The gene calls are TRBV2 and TRBJ2-2; a weak D match, TRBD2 (5 bases). Germline V lookup: CDR1 SNHLY, CDR2 FYNNEI. CDR3 length: 16 residues. V gave up 6 bases and J gave up 1 base, with 15 bases separating them. This CDR3 reads CASSQAAGWNTGELFF. The CDR3 bases are TGTGCCAGCAGCCAAGCGGCAGGATGGAACACCGGGGAGCTGTTTTTT.

This sequence joins TRBV4-1 and TRBJ2-7; 11 bases are a match to TRBD1. Germline loops: CDR1 MGHRA, CDR2 YSYEKL. This CDR3 is 19 amino acids long. The ends lost 2 bases at V and 3 bases at J; junction bases unmatched: 15. The chain's CDR3 is CASSQPIGGSGTGGYEQYF. CDR3 bases: TGCGCCAGCAGCCAACCCATAGGGGGATCCGGGACAGGGGGCTACGAGCAGTACTTC.

The chain is built from TRBV7-2 and TRBJ2-7; 13 nucleotides match TRBD2. The CDR3 has 15 amino acids. The J segment lost 4 bases and the V segment lost 5 bases, leaving 5 bases of the junction unmatched. Germline V CDR1 and CDR2: SGHTA, FQGNSA. The CDR3 DNA sequence: TGTGCCAGCAGCCCCTGGACTAGCGGGAGTTACGAGCAGTACTTC. As protein: CASSPWTSGSYEQYF. Full variable domain (missing parts from reference TRBV7-2 and TRBJ2-7): GAGVSQSPSNKVTEKGKDVELRCDPISGHTALYWYRQSLGQGLEFLIYFQGNSAPDKSGLPSDRFSAERTGGSVSTLTIQRTQQEDSAVYLCASSPWTSGSYEQYFGPGTRLTVT.

The chain joins TRBV28 to TRBJ2-3, with 16 nucleotides matching TRBD2. The germline gives CDR1 MDHEN, CDR2 SYDVKM. The junction had 15 bases not matched to a gene; V was cut back by 8 bases and J by 4 bases. CDR3 size: 19 residues. CDR3 sequence reads: CASVSGGLAGGADADTQYF. In nucleotides, the CDR3 is TGTGCCAGCGTCAGTGGGGGACTAGCGGGAGGGGCCGACGCAGATACGCAGTATTTT.

The chain is built from TRBV27 and TRBJ2-3, with 10 bases identical to TRBD2. The CDR3 spans 14 residues. The V gene end was trimmed by 6 bases and the J gene end by 4 bases; junction bases not matched to a gene: 4. Germline lookup yields CDR1 MNHEY and CDR2 SMNVEV (reference sequence). CDR3 sequence reads: CASRPSGSADTQYF. The DNA of the CDR3 is TGTGCCAGCAGACCTAGCGGGAGTGCAGATACGCAGTATTTT.

The chain combines TRBV28 with TRBJ1-2, with 8 positions matching TRBD1. The V and J ends lost 2 bases and 8 bases, in that order; junction bases with no gene match: 1. This CDR3 is 12 amino acids long. From germline, CDR1 is MDHEN and CDR2 SYDVKM. CDR3 coding DNA: TGTGCCAGCAGTTTAGGGACAGGAGGCTACACCTTC. Translating gives CASSLGTGGYTF.

V and J are TRBV5-1 and TRBJ1-3; 9 nucleotides align to TRBD1. V was clipped by 2 bases and J by 2 bases; unmatched bases: 2. Germline V gene lookup returns CDR1 SGHRS and CDR2 YFSETQ. The CDR3 has 15 residues. The CDR3 DNA sequence: TGCGCCAGCAGCTTAGGACAGGGGACTGGAAACACCATATATTTT. Protein product: CASSLGQGTGNTIYF.

The chain couples TRBV7-6 to TRBJ1-1; possibly TRBD1 for D (5 bases). CDR3 size: 14 residues. V was pared by 1 base and J by 3 bases, with 9 bases between. Germline V gene lookup returns CDR1 SGHVS and CDR2 FNYEAQ. In DNA, the CDR3 is TGTGCCAGCAGCTTAGGTGGGGGGGACACTGAAGCTTTCTTT. It codes for CASSLGGGDTEAFF.

There are a few counts of this clone. This rearrangement joins TRBV28 to TRBJ1-4; D not resolved. There are 13 residues in the CDR3. Between the trimmed V and J ends, which lost 8 bases and 8 bases, there was a span of 15 bases. Germline CDR1 reads MDHEN; CDR2 reads SYDVKM. The CDR3, as DNA: TGTGCCAGCGTGCGTGGTGGAGAAGAAAAACTGTTTTTT. Translating gives CASVRGGEEKLFF. The full variable domain, completed using reference TRBV28 and TRBJ1-4, is DVKVTQSSRYLVKRTGEKVFLECVQDMDHENMFWYRQDPGLGLRLIYFSYDVKMKEKGDIPEGYSVSREKKERFSLILESASTNQTSMYLCASVRGGEEKLFFGSGTQLSVL.

This clone was counted a few times. The gene calls are TRBV30 and TRBJ2-6; 7 nucleotides match TRBD1. This CDR3 is 14 amino acids long. CDR1 GTSNPN and CDR2 SVGIG come from the germline V gene (reference sequence). V was pared by 2 bases and J by 3 bases, with 1 base of the junction left unmatched. CDR3 DNA: TGTGCCTGGAGTACAGGGGTTGGGGCCAACGTCCTGACTTTC. This translates into CAWSTGVGANVLTF. Variable domain in full (rest from reference TRBV30 and TRBJ2-6): SQTIHQWPATLVQPVGSPLSLECTVEGTSNPNLYWYRQAAGRGLQLLFYSVGIGQISSEVPQNLSASRPQDRQFILSSKKLLLSDSGFYLCAWSTGVGANVLTFGAGSRLTVL.

This clone was seen more than once but under ten times. V is TRBV7-6 and J is TRBJ2-3; D is unresolved. The CDR3 spans 16 residues. CDR1 SGHVS and CDR2 FNYEAQ come from the germline V gene. The V and J ends lost 5 bases and 5 bases respectively, with 20 bases between them. CDR3 DNA sequence: TGTGCCAGCAGCCATAGAACTGGCGGAGTGGTAGATACGCAGTATTTT. This gives the protein CASSHRTGGVVDTQYF.

For the CDR3, the DNA is TGCGCCAGCAGCTTGGTCGAGACAGGGGGGTACGAGCAGTACTTC. This gives the protein CASSLVETGGYEQYF. The chain employs TRBV5-1 and TRBJ2-7, with 9 bases aligning to TRBD1. Germline-derived CDR1 and CDR2 are SGHRS and YFSETQ. This CDR3 has 15 residues. Trimming removed 0 bases from V and 4 bases from J; junction bases left unmatched: 5.

The J gene is TRBJ1-6, the V gene TRBV6-5; TRBD1 is a possible D gene (6 bases). The CDR3 contains 16 residues. V lost 2 bases and J 8 bases, leaving 16 bases between the germline ends. Per germline, CDR1 MNHEY and CDR2 SVGAGI. CDR3 loop: CASSYNPGHKDSPLHF. The CDR3, as DNA: TGTGCCAGCAGTTACAACCCGGGACACAAGGATTCACCCCTCCACTTT.